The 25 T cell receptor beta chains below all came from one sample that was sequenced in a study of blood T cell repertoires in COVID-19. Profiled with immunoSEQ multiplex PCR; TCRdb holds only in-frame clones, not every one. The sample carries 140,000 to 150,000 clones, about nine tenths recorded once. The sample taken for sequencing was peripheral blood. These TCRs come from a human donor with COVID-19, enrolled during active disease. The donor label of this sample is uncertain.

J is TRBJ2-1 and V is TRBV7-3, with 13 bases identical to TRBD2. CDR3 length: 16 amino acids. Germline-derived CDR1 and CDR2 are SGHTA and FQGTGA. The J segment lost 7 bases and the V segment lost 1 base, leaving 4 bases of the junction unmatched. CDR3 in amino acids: CASSLRGLAGWNEQFF. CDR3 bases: TGTGCCAGCAGCTTAAGGGGACTAGCGGGATGGAATGAGCAGTTCTTC.

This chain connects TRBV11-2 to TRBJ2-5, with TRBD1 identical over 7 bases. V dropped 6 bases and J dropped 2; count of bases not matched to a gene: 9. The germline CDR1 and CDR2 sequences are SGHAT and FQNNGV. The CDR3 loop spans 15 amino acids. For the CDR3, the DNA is TGTGCCAGCAGAATCAGGGGGACAGATCAAGAGACCCAGTACTTC. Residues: CASRIRGTDQETQYF.

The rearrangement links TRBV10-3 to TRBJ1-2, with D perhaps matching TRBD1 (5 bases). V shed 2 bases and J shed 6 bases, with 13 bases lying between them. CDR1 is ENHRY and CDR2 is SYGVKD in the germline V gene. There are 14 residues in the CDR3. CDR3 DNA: TGTGCCATCAGTGAGAGGCAAGGGGAAGATGGCTACACCTTC. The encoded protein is CAISERQGEDGYTF.

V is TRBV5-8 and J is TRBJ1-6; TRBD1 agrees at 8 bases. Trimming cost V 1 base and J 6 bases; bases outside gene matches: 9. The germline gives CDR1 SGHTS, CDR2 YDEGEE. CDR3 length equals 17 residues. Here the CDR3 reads CASSLRQGAYSNSPLHF. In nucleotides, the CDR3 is TGTGCCAGCAGCTTGAGGCAGGGGGCTTATTCTAATTCACCCCTCCACTTT.

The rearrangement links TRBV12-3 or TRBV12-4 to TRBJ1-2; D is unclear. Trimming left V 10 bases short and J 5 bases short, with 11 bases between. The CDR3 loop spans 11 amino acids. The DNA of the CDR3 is TGTGCCACCCGAGCGGGATATGGCTACACCTTC. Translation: CATRAGYGYTF.

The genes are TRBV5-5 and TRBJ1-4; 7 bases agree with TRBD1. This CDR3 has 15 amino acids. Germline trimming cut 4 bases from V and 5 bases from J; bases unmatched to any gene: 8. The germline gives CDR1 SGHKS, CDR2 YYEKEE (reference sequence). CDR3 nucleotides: TGTGCCAGCAGCGGTAACAGGGGAGCGAATGAAAAACTGTTTTTT. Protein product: CASSGNRGANEKLFF.

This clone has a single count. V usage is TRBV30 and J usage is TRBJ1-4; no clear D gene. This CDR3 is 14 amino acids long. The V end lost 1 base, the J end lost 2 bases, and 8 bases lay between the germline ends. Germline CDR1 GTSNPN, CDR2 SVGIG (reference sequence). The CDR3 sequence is CAWSGRITNEKLFF. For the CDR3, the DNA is TGTGCCTGGAGTGGGAGGATTACTAATGAAAAACTGTTTTTT.

CDR3 sequence (DNA): TGTGCCAGCAGCTTAGCGCTAAGCACAGATACGCAGTATTTT. Translated, it gives CASSLALSTDTQYF. The chain recombines TRBV7-9 with TRBJ2-3; D ambiguous. The CDR3 is 14 residues long. V was pared by 0 bases and J by 0 bases, with 4 bases between. Germline V lookup: CDR1 SEHNR, CDR2 FQNEAQ (reference sequence).

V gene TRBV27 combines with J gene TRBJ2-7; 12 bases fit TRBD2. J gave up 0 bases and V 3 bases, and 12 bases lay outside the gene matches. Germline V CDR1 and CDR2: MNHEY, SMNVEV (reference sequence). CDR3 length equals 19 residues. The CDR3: CASSLFPGRLAGASYEQYF. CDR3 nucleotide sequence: TGTGCCAGCAGTTTGTTCCCAGGGAGACTAGCGGGAGCCTCCTACGAGCAGTACTTC.

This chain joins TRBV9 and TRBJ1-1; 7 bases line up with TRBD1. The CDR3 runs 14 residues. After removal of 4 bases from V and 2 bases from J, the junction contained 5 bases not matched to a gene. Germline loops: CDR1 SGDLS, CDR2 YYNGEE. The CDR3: CASSRGQVNTEAFF. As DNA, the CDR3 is TGTGCCAGCAGCAGAGGACAGGTAAACACTGAAGCTTTCTTT.

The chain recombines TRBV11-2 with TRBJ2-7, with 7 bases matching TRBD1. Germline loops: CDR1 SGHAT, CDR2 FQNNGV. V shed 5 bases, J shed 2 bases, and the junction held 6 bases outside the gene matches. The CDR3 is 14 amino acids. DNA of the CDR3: TGTGCCAGCAGCCCCGGTACAGGGGCCTACGAGCAGTACTTC. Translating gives CASSPGTGAYEQYF.

The CDR3 loop reads CASSYQTGGVRGEQFF. The CDR3 DNA is TGTGCCAGCAGCTACCAAACAGGGGGCGTCCGTGGTGAGCAGTTCTTC. The rearrangement uses TRBV7-9 and TRBJ2-1, with 9 nucleotides matching TRBD1. This CDR3 has 16 residues. With V trimmed by 4 bases and J by 9 bases, 13 bases remained unmatched. Per germline, CDR1 SEHNR and CDR2 FQNEAQ (reference sequence).

CDR3 nucleotide sequence: TGTGCCACCAGCAGAGATCGGGTCAGCTATGGCTACACCTTC. Encoded protein: CATSRDRVSYGYTF. This chain connects TRBV15 to TRBJ1-2; D gene uncertain. Trimming took off 0 bases at V and 4 bases at J, with 9 bases between the two ends. CDR1 LNHNV and CDR2 YYDKDF come from the germline V gene (reference sequence). CDR3 length: 14 residues.

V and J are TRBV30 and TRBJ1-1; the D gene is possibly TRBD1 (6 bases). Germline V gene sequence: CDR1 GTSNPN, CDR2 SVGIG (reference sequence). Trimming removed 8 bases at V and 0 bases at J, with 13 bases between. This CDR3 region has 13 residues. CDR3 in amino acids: CAGGGQLNTEAFF. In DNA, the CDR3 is TGTGCCGGGGGTGGACAGCTGAACACTGAAGCTTTCTTT.

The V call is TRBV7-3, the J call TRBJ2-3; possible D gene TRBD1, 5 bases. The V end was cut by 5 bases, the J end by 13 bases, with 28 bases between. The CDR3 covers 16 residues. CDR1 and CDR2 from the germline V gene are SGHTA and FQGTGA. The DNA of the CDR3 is TGTGCCAGCAGCCCAGGTCCACAGGAGACCCGTCCTTGGGAGTATTTT. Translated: CASSPGPQETRPWEYF.

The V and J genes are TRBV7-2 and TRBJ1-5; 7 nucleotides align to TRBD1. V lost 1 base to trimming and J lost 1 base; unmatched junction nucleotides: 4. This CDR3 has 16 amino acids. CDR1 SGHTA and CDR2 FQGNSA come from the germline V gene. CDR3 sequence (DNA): TGTGCCAGCAGCTTAGTAGGGGGCCCGAGCAATCAGCCCCAGCATTTT. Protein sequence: CASSLVGGPSNQPQHF. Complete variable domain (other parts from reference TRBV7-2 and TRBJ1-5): GAGVSQSPSNKVTEKGKDVELRCDPISGHTALYWYRQSLGQGLEFLIYFQGNSAPDKSGLPSDRFSAERTGGSVSTLTIQRTQQEDSAVYLCASSLVGGPSNQPQHFGDGTRLSIL.

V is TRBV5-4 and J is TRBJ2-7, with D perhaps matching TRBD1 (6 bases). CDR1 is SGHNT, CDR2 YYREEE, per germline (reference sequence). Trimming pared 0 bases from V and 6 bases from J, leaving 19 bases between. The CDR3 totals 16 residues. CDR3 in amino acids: CASSLGSGVSSVEQYF. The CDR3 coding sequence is TGTGCCAGCAGCTTGGGGTCAGGGGTTTCAAGCGTCGAGCAGTACTTC.

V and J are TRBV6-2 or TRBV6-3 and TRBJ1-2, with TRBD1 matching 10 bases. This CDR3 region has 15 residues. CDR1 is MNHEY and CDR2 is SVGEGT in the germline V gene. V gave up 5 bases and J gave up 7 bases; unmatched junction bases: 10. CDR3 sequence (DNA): TGTGCCAGCAGTAAATCCGGGACAGGGGTTGGTGGCTACACCTTC. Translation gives CASSKSGTGVGGYTF.

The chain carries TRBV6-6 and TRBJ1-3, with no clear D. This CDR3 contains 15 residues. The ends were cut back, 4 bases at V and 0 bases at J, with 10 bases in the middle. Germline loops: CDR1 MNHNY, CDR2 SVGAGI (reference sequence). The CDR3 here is CASSSRHLSGNTIYF. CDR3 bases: TGTGCCAGCAGTTCGCGACACCTCTCTGGAAACACCATATATTTT.

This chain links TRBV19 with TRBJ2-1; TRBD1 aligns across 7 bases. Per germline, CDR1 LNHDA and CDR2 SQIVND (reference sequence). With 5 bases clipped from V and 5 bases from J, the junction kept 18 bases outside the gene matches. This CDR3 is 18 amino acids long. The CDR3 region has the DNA TGTGCCAGTAGTCCAAACCGACAGACAGGGTCCCTACACAATGAGCAGTTCTTC. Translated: CASSPNRQTGSLHNEQFF.

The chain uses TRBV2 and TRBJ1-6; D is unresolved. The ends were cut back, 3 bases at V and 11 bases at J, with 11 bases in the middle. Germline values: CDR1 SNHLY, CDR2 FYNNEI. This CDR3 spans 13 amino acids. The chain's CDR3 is CASSEGRIAPLHF. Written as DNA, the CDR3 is TGTGCCAGCAGTGAGGGCAGAATCGCACCCCTCCACTTT.

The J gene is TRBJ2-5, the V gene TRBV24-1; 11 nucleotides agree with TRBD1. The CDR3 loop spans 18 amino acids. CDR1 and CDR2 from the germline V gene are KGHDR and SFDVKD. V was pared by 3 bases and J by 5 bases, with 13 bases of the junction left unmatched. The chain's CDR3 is CATSDPSPPGQGGETQYF. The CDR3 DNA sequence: TGTGCCACCAGTGATCCCTCCCCTCCGGGACAGGGGGGGGAGACCCAGTACTTC.

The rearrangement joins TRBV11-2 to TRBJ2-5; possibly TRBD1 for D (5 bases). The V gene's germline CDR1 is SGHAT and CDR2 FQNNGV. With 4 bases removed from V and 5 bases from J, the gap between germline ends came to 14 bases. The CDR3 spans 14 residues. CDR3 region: CASSSLGAPETQYF. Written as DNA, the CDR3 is TGTGCCAGCAGCTCCCTTGGGGCCCCGGAGACCCAGTACTTC.

The CDR3: CASSKQGLTRTDTQYF. In DNA form, the CDR3 reads TGTGCCAGTAGTAAACAGGGGTTAACGAGGACAGATACGCAGTATTTT. The chain carries TRBV19 and TRBJ2-3, with TRBD1 identical over 7 bases. The CDR3 runs 16 residues. Germline trimming cut 4 bases from V and 3 bases from J; bases unmatched to any gene: 10. In germline, CDR1 is LNHDA, CDR2 SQIVND (reference sequence).

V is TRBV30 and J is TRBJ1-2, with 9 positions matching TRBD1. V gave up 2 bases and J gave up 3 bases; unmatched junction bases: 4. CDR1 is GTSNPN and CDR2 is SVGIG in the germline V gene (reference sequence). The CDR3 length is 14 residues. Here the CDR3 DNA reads TGTGCCTGGAGTCCCGACAGGGGGGACTATGGCTACACCTTC. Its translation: CAWSPDRGDYGYTF.